The present entry profiles one TCR beta chain with its context. Its antigen is not yet known. There are no base qualities to consult, and no much larger clone falls within one base. The cohort consisted of some 670 healthy bone marrow donors. All cohort members were sampled while nominally healthy, although unrecorded immune exposures were likely present. The donor tested CMV seropositive, placing the donor among the 250 to 350 seropositive members of the cohort. A peripheral blood sample was collected from each donor, and TCR beta sequencing was performed on peripheral blood mononuclear cells. The Qiagen DNeasy Blood Extraction Kit was used to extract genomic DNA from the blood cell samples. The data were obtained in a study of cytomegalovirus exposure and HLA in healthy donors (dated by TCRdb to about 2017). Notes on the research overall: According to an earlier analysis of several hundred of the donors, about 179 million T cells yielded 90 million to 130 million unique TCR beta sequences and roughly 280 Gb of sequence data. Approximately 300 gigabases of sequencing data and approximately 85 million unique TCR sequences were included in an early release covering about 600 HLA-typed donors. The genetic ancestry cluster associated with self-reported Caucasian donors included 81% of the roughly 380 genotyped donors. The study aimed to test whether signatures of past pathogen exposure could be identified by cataloging public T cell receptors. The study profiled the T cell repertoires of fewer than 850 subjects by immunosequencing and related them to cytomegalovirus serostatus. In addition to the first cohort of about 650 subjects, a separate validation cohort of 120 different subjects was used. To predict cytomegalovirus infection status, the study combined high-throughput TCR immunosequencing, statistical association of individual TCRs with disease status, and machine learning. A later analysis re-analyzed previously published TCR beta repertoires from roughly 690 donors and added high-resolution HLA genotyping to study TCR occurrence patterns. In the later analysis, no new phenotypic data were used to find candidate immune exposures; instead, reliance was placed on TCR beta sequences and their occurrence across donors. An earlier analysis of 587 of the donors applied high-throughput TCR beta sequencing to assess whether each TCR beta V gene segment acted as functional or pseudogenic. Donor age, sex, ethnicity and CMV serostatus were collected together with the repertoire data. In a later genetic analysis, genome-wide SNP genotypes for about 65% of the roughly 670 donors were used, and that subset was treated as a discovery cohort. All discovery cohort repertoires had been generated on a single sequencing platform. Both class I and class II loci were covered by HLA typing, at four-digit resolution. The number of typed donors differed by locus: about 620-630 for A, B, C, DRB1 and DQB1; 500 to 550 for DQA1; fewer than 610 for DPA1; and 400 to 480 for DPB1. Because of strong linkage in the cohort, five DR-DQ haplotypes were treated as single units for association and clustering. Among 300 to 450 genotyped donors of the cohort, an average of about 240,000 unique TCR beta nucleotide sequences were sequenced per donor, 15% to 20% of them non-productive.

Points the paper makes about the study in general: When HLA alleles, especially DR and DQ, strongly co-occurred, attributing TCR associations to individual alleles was difficult. Most CMV-associated TCR beta chains appeared to be HLA-restricted in a later analysis, and the HLA associations seemed to be driven largely by CMV exposure. Presence/absence analyses assumed roughly uniform sequencing depth across donors, an assumption that may not hold. According to a later analysis, parvovirus B19, influenza, CMV and Epstein-Barr virus appeared linked to several top co-occurrence clusters. Because the 87-base-pair reads could not distinguish some IMGT-functional V segments, including TRBV6-2 and TRBV6-3, those segments were excluded. Correlated functional status among segregating V segments might be attributable to linkage disequilibrium, but an unknown experimental factor could not be ruled out. Only TCR beta chains were sequenced in this cohort, and the absence of alpha or paired-chain data limited detectable features. An association between a missense DCLRE1C variant and V-gene and J-gene trimming of TCR beta chains was found in a later genetic analysis and replicated in an independent cohort. In a later analysis, TCR association rates were found to vary across HLA loci, with the most associated TCRs seen for DRB1 alleles and the fewest for HLA-C alleles. The only immune exposure information available for the cohort was CMV serostatus. HLA typing was unavailable for some donors at each locus, so association tests used only the typed subset. A cluster of highly shared sequence variants was judged likely to represent a technical artifact of the sequencing pipeline. Because counts were too low, roughly 17 rarely observed V segments, including chromosome 9 orphons, were left out of the earlier analysis of about 620 of the donors. In a later genetic analysis, fewer N-insertions in productive TCRs were reported among donors in an Asian-associated ancestry cluster than the roughly 700-donor mean. A total of about 150 TCR beta chains were listed by the study as associated with cytomegalovirus. In vitro tests confirmed that three of the cytomegalovirus-associated TCR beta chains recognize cytomegalovirus antigens. A further reported finding was that TCR beta sequences accurately predicted the HLA-A and HLA-B alleles for most subjects in the first cohort. In both the original and validation cohorts, the classifier was reported to diagnose cytomegalovirus status with high specificity and sensitivity. In a later analysis, HLA-associated TCR beta chains were found to be more clonally expanded and to have lower generation probabilities than equally common non-associated chains. An earlier analysis of approximately 500 of the donors showed that most TCR beta V segments appeared in productive rearrangements either about 87% or about 30% of the time, which broadly matched IMGT annotations. Specific HLA alleles were associated with 16,951 TCR beta sequences at a false discovery rate of 0.05 in a later analysis. It was suggested by the authors that the approach could potentially be generalized to other disease states and immunological phenotypes. While some public TCRs were present in many individuals, most TCR sequences turned up only very rarely across donors.

In the germline V gene, CDR1 corresponds to MDHEN and CDR2 to SYDVKM. The V end loses 5 bases and the J end loses 2 bases, and a stretch of 16 bases separates them. Taken from cysteine to phenylalanine, the CDR3 has 17 residues. The kept DNA is CDR3 alone, 51 bases in frame from the first base. Library creation used the immunoSEQ multiplex PCR assay. The multiplex PCR relied on a mix of 60 forward primers for TCR Vbeta segments and 13 reverse primers for TCR Jbeta segments. Amplification of the CDR3 region of rearranged TCR beta genes was performed with a multiplex PCR assay on genomic DNA. The amplified TCR beta libraries were sequenced on the Illumina HiSeq System as 87-base-pair reads. The source study handled its data this way. A later analysis tallied 75 million to 95 million unique TCR beta chains across the 640 or so repertoires, and approximately 9.9 million of those chains were shared by two or more donors. A nearest-neighbor algorithm error-corrected the raw reads and collapsed the reads into unique sequences, merging closely related sequences to remove PCR and sequencing errors. Alignment of CDR3 sequences to IMGT reference sequences was used to assign V, D and J gene segments. For a sequence to be retained, a match of at least six nucleotides to both a V gene segment and a J gene segment was required. Rearrangements were called productive when the CDR3 lacked stop codons and stayed in frame with V and J; all others were non-productive. CDR3 was defined by IMGT convention, running from the second conserved V-encoded cysteine to the conserved J-encoded phenylalanine. The earlier analysis of more than 450 of the donors excluded sequences that lacked an unambiguous match to a single V gene segment. In an earlier analysis of some 590 of the donors, a V segment was called functional when productive rearrangements were above 56.7%, and segregating when the standard deviation between donors exceeded 5%. A statistical classification framework was built for diagnosing cytomegalovirus status from the catalog of TCR beta chain sequences. In a later analysis, TCR nucleotide sequences were compared against IMGT/GENE-DB human TR gene sequences so that V and J genes could be assigned. The TCRdist pipeline was used in a later analysis to assign CDR3 sequences and most-parsimonious VDJ recombination scenarios. In a later analysis, each TCR beta chain was defined by its CDR3 amino acid sequence together with its V-gene family, and reads without a unique V-gene family were excluded. As a way to deal with suspected cross-contamination and a sequencing artifact, a later analysis dropped roughly 600 nucleotide sequences that were highly shared and had low generation probability. In a later analysis, a clonal expansion index for each public chain was calculated from normalized within-repertoire ranks of inferred template counts. In a later analysis, generation probabilities were computed using a VDJ recombination model fitted to out-of-frame rearrangements, and the results were checked against IGoR. In a later analysis, hypergeometric tests were used to score TCR-TCR, TCR-HLA and TCR-CMV co-occurrence, with a repertoire-size bias correction applied to TCR pairs. A later analysis estimated false discovery rates by permuting HLA or CMV assignments 20 times. In a later analysis, co-occurring TCRs were grouped using DBSCAN, with TCRdist sequence similarity added in when clustering inside HLA-allele-positive subsets. Repertoires with fewer than 30,000 or more than 120,000 public chains were left out of co-occurrence clustering, as were about 5 repertoires with anomalous nucleotide sharing. In TCRdb, the immuneACCESS table is reduced to in-frame sequences with V and J assigned. These tables do not hold every clone; where another copy was compared, an unresolved V gene accounts for under half, and the others remain unexplained. The DNA gave D and trimming, while V, J and clone size come from that table. This sample is represented by approximately 79,000 clones; under 80% of them were singletons. 5.5% to 7% of the sample is held by the ten biggest clonotypes.

The rearrangement combines TRBV28 with TRBJ2-6, and perhaps TRBD2 as D gene, on 6 matching bases. The sample comprised PBMCs. The sequence was collected from a male donor in good health and CMV-seropositive. The DNA is as follows: TGTGCCAGCAGTATGCAGGAGGGGCTCCCTGGGGCCAACGTCCTGACTTTC. It encodes CASSMQEGLPGANVLTF.